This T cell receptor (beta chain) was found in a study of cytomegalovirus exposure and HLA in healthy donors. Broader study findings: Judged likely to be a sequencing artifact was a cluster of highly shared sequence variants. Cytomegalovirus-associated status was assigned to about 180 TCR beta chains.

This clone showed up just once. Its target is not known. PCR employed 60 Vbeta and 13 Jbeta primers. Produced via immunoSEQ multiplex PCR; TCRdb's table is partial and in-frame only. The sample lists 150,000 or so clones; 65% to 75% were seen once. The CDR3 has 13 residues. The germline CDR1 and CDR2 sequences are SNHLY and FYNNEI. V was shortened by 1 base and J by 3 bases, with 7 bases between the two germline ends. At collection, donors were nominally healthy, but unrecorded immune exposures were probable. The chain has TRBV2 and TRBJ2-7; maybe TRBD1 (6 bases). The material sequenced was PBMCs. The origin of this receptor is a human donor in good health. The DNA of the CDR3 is TGTGCCAGCAGTGAAGGGACAGTCTACGAGCAGTACTTC. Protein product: CASSEGTVYEQYF.